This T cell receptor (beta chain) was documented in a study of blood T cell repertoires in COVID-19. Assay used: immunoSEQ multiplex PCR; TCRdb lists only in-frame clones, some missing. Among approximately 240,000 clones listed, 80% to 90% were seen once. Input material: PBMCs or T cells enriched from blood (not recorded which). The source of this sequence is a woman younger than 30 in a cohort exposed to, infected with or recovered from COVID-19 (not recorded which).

CDR3 loop: CASSYSTDFYGYTF. Here the CDR3 DNA reads TGTGCCAGCAGTTACTCGACAGACTTCTATGGCTACACCTTC. The chain carries TRBV6-5 and TRBJ1-2; TRBD1 might be the D (5 bases). Germline loops: CDR1 MNHEY, CDR2 SVGAGI. V was pared by 0 bases and J by 4 bases, with 9 bases between. The CDR3 extends over 14 amino acids.